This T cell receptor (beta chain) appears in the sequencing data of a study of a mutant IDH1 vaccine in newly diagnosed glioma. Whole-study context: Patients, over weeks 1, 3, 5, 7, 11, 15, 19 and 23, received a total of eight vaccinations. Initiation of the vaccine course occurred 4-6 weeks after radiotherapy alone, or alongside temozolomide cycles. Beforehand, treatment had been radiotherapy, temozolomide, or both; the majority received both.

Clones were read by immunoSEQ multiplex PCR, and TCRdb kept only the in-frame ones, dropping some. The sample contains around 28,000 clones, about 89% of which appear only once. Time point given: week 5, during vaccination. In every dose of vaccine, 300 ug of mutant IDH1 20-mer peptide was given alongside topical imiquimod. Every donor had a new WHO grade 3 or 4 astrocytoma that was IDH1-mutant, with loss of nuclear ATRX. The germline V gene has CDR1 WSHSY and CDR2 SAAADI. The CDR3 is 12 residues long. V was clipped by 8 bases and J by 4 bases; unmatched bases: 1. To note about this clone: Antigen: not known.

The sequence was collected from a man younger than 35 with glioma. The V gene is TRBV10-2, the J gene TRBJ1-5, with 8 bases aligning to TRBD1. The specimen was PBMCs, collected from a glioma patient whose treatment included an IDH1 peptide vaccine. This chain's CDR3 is CASGTGNQPQHF. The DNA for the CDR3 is TGCGCCAGCGGGACAGGAAATCAGCCCCAGCATTTT.